This T cell receptor (beta chain) was retrieved from a study of blood T cell repertoires in COVID-19. Turning to the study itself: Sample material is recorded as cDNA or gDNA derived from T cells, B-cell-depleted T cells, or PBMCs.

Source study methods: It was from reference gene primer amplification that nucleated cell counts were estimated. The data were produced by immunoSEQ multiplex PCR, yet TCRdb's version contains in-frame clones alone and is incomplete. V and J calls and clone size are given by that table; D and trimming were obtained from the DNA. The sample has roughly 43,000 clones; about 87% are singletons. The sample was peripheral blood. This sequence originates from a human donor in a cohort sampled during active COVID-19.

The CDR3, as DNA: TGTGCCAGTAGACTAGTGGGCAATCAGACGTCCCGGTACGAGCAGTACTTC. Protein product: CASRLVGNQTSRYEQYF. The chain recombines TRBV19 with TRBJ2-7; maybe TRBD2 (5 bases). V shed 6 bases and J shed 4 bases, with 25 bases lying between them. CDR3 length: 17 amino acids. Germline CDR1 and CDR2: LNHDA and SQIVND (reference sequence).